The 20 T cell receptor beta chains below come from one sample, sequenced in a study of blood T cell repertoires in COVID-19. Method: immunoSEQ multiplex PCR; TCRdb's copy keeps in-frame clones and lacks some. In the table there are roughly 260,000 clones, more than 70% of which are singletons. Sequenced input: peripheral blood. The receptors were gathered from a woman between 35 and 50 years old who had recovered from COVID-19.

The V and J genes are TRBV7-9 and TRBJ2-5; 7 bases map to TRBD1. The junction had 13 bases not matched to a gene; V was cut back by 5 bases and J by 7 bases. Looked up from germline, CDR1 is SEHNR and CDR2 is FQNEAQ (reference sequence). The CDR3 runs to 15 residues. Here the CDR3 DNA reads TGTGCCAGCAGCCCACCAGGGACAGCCCCAAGGACCCAGTACTTC. It specifies CASSPPGTAPRTQYF.

The chain is built from TRBV5-1 and TRBJ1-3; weak D call: TRBD1 (6 bases). Germline V CDR1 and CDR2: SGHRS, YFSETQ. The CDR3 totals 16 residues. With 0 bases removed from V and 4 bases from J, the gap between germline ends came to 14 bases. In DNA form, the CDR3 reads TGCGCCAGCAGCTTGGTCGCGGGGGCGGTCGGAAACACCATATATTTT. It translates to CASSLVAGAVGNTIYF.

This clone was seen a single time. Here the CDR3 DNA reads TGTGCCAGCAGTCCCAAGACTACCGCCAAAAACATTCAGTACTTC. Its translation is CASSPKTTAKNIQYF. The V gene is TRBV6-6, the J gene TRBJ2-4, with a possible D match to TRBD2 (5 bases). Germline V gene data show CDR1 as MNHNY and CDR2 as SVGAGI (reference sequence). Deletions cut 5 bases from V and 1 base from J, with 12 bases between. This CDR3 has 15 residues.

V gene TRBV2 combines with J gene TRBJ1-1, with a possible D match to TRBD1 (5 bases). Trimming cost V 4 bases and J 1 base, with 10 bases left between them. CDR3 length: 14 amino acids. Germline V lookup: CDR1 SNHLY, CDR2 FYNNEI. The CDR3 spells CASSGDGGNTEAFF. For the CDR3, the DNA is TGTGCCAGCAGTGGTGACGGGGGGAACACTGAAGCTTTCTTT.

V and J are TRBV5-1 and TRBJ1-1; 8 bases fit TRBD1. Germline values: CDR1 SGHRS, CDR2 YFSETQ. With V trimmed by 3 bases and J by 1 base, 5 bases remained unmatched. The CDR3 is 15 residues long. In nucleotides, the CDR3 is TGCGCCAGCAGCTACTACAGGGGGAAGAACACTGAAGCTTTCTTT. This encodes CASSYYRGKNTEAFF.

The V call is TRBV6-5, the J call TRBJ2-1; 8 bases fit TRBD2. Trimming removed 4 bases from V and 0 bases from J; junction bases left unmatched: 5. The germline V gene encodes CDR1 MNHEY and CDR2 SVGAGI. The CDR3 contains 16 residues. CDR3 DNA sequence: TGTGCCAGCAGTTTAACGGGGGGGAGCTCCTACAATGAGCAGTTCTTC. This translates into CASSLTGGSSYNEQFF.

The rearrangement uses TRBV19 and TRBJ1-6; D unresolved. The ends were cut back, 1 base at V and 10 bases at J, with 11 bases in the middle. The CDR3 has 14 amino acids. CDR1 is LNHDA and CDR2 is SQIVND in the germline V gene (reference sequence). CDR3 DNA: TGTGCCAGTAGTATAGGTTTCGGGAACTCACCCCTCCACTTT. It translates to CASSIGFGNSPLHF.

The chain joins TRBV6-5 to TRBJ2-3; TRBD2 aligns across 15 bases. Germline values: CDR1 MNHEY, CDR2 SVGAGI. This CDR3 comprises 16 residues. The trim removed 0 bases at V and 7 bases at J, leaving 2 bases unmatched. This CDR3 is CASSYSGLAGGNTQYF. DNA for the CDR3: TGTGCCAGCAGTTACTCTGGACTAGCGGGAGGGAATACGCAGTATTTT.

V usage is TRBV4-3 and J usage is TRBJ2-5, with D tentatively TRBD2 (5 bases). In germline, CDR1 is LGHNA, CDR2 YSLEER. The V and J ends lost 0 bases and 4 bases respectively, with 12 bases between them. This CDR3 has 15 amino acids. CDR3 loop: CASSQDNTGRETQYF. The CDR3 DNA sequence: TGCGCCAGCAGCCAAGATAATACGGGGAGAGAGACCCAGTACTTC.

This chain uses TRBV2 with TRBJ2-6; 8 nucleotides agree with TRBD1. This CDR3 is 16 amino acids long. After removal of 4 bases from V and 2 bases from J, the junction contained 4 bases not matched to a gene. The germline CDR1 and CDR2 sequences are SNHLY and FYNNEI. CDR3 DNA sequence: TGTGCCAGCAGTGCCACAGGGGGTACTGGGGCCAACGTCCTGACTTTC. Amino acid sequence: CASSATGGTGANVLTF. Together with reference TRBV2 and TRBJ2-6, the CDR3 gives the full variable domain: EPEVTQTPSHQVTQMGQEVILRCVPISNHLYFYWYRQILGQKVEFLVSFYNNEISEKSEIFDDQFSVERPDGSNFTLKIRSTKLEDSAMYFCASSATGGTGANVLTFGAGSRLTVL.

The gene calls are TRBV12-3 or TRBV12-4 and TRBJ1-5, with D possibly matching TRBD1 (5 bases). Trimming shortened V by 3 bases and J by 6 bases, and 6 bases separated the two germline ends. The CDR3 sequence is 12 residues long. CDR3 DNA: TGTGCCAGCAGTTTTCAGGGTCAGCCCCAGCATTTT. Its protein product is CASSFQGQPQHF.

The rearrangement links TRBV27 to TRBJ2-1; 10 positions match TRBD1. V lost 5 bases and J lost 7; bases outside the gene matches: 5. CDR3 length equals 14 residues. Germline V gene lookup returns CDR1 MNHEY and CDR2 SMNVEV (reference sequence). Here the CDR3 reads CASSPWDRGNEQFF. The CDR3 DNA follows: TGTGCCAGCAGTCCATGGGACAGGGGAAATGAGCAGTTCTTC.

The chain recombines TRBV28 with TRBJ2-7, with 9 bases fitting TRBD1. Germline V gene lookup returns CDR1 MDHEN and CDR2 SYDVKM. The J segment lost 4 bases and the V segment lost 6 bases, leaving 4 bases of the junction unmatched. The CDR3 length is 13 residues. As DNA, the CDR3 is TGTGCCAGCAGGGAGGACAGGGGTTACGAGCAGTACTTC. This sequence encodes CASREDRGYEQYF.

The chain carries TRBV19 and TRBJ2-6; the D is unclear. Trimming took 7 bases from V and 5 from J, leaving 9 bases between them. The germline V gene has CDR1 LNHDA and CDR2 SQIVND (reference sequence). The CDR3 is 13 residues long. CDR3 bases: TGTGCCAGTACCTTGAGTAGGGCCAACGTCCTGACTTTC. Translating gives CASTLSRANVLTF.

The chain combines TRBV28 with TRBJ1-3; TRBD1 might be the D (6 bases). This CDR3 spans 15 amino acids. Deletions cut 3 bases from V and 3 bases from J, with 12 bases between. The V gene's germline CDR1 is MDHEN and CDR2 SYDVKM. The CDR3, as DNA: TGTGCCAGCAGTTTCCCAGGGGTGGTTGGAAACACCATATATTTT. Encoded protein: CASSFPGVVGNTIYF.

V gene TRBV5-5 combines with J gene TRBJ2-1; 10 bases are a match to TRBD2. With 3 bases clipped from V and 2 bases from J, the junction kept 2 bases outside the gene matches. This CDR3 spans 15 amino acids. Germline CDR1 is SGHKS and CDR2 is YYEKEE (reference sequence). The CDR3 DNA reads as TGTGCCAGCAGCTGGACTAGCGGTGCCTACAATGAGCAGTTCTTC. Its translation: CASSWTSGAYNEQFF.

This clone turned up a few times. The chain combines TRBV6-2 or TRBV6-3 with TRBJ2-2; perhaps TRBD2 as D (5 bases). Germline CDR1 and CDR2: MNHEY and SVGEGT. The length of the CDR3 is 12 residues. V was cut by 6 bases and J by 7 bases, with 9 bases left in between. The CDR3 bases are TGTGCCAGCAGCCGACGGGGCGGGGAGCTGTTTTTT. This gives the protein CASSRRGGELFF.

This chain uses TRBV7-2 with TRBJ1-1; weak D call: TRBD1 (6 bases). The V end lost 5 bases, the J end lost 1 base, and 17 bases lay between the germline ends. Germline loops: CDR1 SGHTA, CDR2 FQGNSA. The CDR3 runs 16 residues. In nucleotides, the CDR3 is TGTGCCAGCAGCCCCATAGGGGGGGTGGGGAACACTGAAGCTTTCTTT. Protein: CASSPIGGVGNTEAFF. Together with reference TRBV7-2 and TRBJ1-1, the CDR3 gives the full variable domain: GAGVSQSPSNKVTEKGKDVELRCDPISGHTALYWYRQSLGQGLEFLIYFQGNSAPDKSGLPSDRFSAERTGGSVSTLTIQRTQQEDSAVYLCASSPIGGVGNTEAFFGQGTRLTVV.

This chain joins TRBV4-1 and TRBJ1-2; possibly TRBD1 for D (5 bases). Trimming left V 1 base short and J 6 bases short, with 12 bases between. Germline values: CDR1 MGHRA, CDR2 YSYEKL. This CDR3 has 14 amino acids. The CDR3 nucleotides read TGCGCCAGCAGCCAAGGCGGAGGGGTGGATGGCTACACCTTC. Residues: CASSQGGGVDGYTF.

V usage is TRBV11-2 and J usage is TRBJ2-7, with D possibly matching TRBD2 (6 bases). V was trimmed by 3 bases and J by 2 bases, leaving 11 bases between them. From germline, CDR1 is SGHAT and CDR2 FQNNGV. The CDR3 totals 14 residues. The CDR3 reads CASSFSDYAYEQYF. In DNA, the CDR3 is TGTGCCAGCAGCTTTTCGGACTATGCCTACGAGCAGTACTTC.